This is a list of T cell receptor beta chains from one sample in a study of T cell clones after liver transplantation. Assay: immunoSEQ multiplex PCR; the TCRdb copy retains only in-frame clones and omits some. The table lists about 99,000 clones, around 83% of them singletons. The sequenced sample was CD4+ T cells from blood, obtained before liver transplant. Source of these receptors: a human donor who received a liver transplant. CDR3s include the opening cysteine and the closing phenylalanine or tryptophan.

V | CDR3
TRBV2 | CASSAPQGDPTQYEQYF
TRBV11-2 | CASSLGPVGAYEQYF
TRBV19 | CASRKKPSGANTGELFF
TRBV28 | CASTPTGTAKNIQYF
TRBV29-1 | CSVGVGSTGTPEAFF
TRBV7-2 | CASSSNRGLNEKLFF
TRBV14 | CASSMGPNQPQHF
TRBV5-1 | CASSLDRQGAPGAPLHF
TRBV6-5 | CASREAGGAETQYF
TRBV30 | CAWIGSQLNYGYTF
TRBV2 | CASRNRLAANTGELFF
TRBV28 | CASTPLGGLTGELFF
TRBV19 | CASSIRGLAGVGTSTKQYF
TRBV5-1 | CASSGERAGANVLTF
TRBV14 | CASSHRTGVRGTEAFF
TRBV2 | CASRYNQGAREKLFF
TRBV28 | CAIPDPSGNTIYF
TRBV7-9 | CASSTKGQSNQPQHF
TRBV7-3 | CASSLGAGGDTQYF
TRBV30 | CAWSNKAAYTF
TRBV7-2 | CASSTPIYEQYF
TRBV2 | CASRGPTETQYF
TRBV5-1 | CASSEGLALQHYEQYF